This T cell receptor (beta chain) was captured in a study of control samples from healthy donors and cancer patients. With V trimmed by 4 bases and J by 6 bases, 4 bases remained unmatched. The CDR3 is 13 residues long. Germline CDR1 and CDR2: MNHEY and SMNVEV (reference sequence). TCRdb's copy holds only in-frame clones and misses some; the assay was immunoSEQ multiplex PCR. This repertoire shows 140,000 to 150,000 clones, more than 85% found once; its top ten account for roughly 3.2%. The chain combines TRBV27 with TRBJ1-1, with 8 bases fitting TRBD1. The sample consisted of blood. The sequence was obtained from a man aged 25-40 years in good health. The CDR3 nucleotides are TGTGCCAGCAGTTACAGGGGGGTCGCTGAAGCTTTCTTT. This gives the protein CASSYRGVAEAFF.